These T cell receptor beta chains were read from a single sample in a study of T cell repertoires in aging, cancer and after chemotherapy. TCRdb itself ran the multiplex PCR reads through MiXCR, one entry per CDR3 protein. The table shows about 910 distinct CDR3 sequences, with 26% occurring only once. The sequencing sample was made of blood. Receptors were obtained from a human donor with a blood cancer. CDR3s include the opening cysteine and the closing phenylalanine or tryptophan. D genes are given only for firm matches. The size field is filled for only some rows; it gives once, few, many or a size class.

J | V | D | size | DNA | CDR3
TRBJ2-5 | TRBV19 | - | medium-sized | TGTGCCAGTAGTATAAACAGTCAAGAGACCCAGTACTTC | CASSINSQETQYF
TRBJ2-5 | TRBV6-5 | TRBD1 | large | TGTGCCAGCAGTACACGGGACAGCCAAGAGACCCAGTACTTC | CASSTRDSQETQYF
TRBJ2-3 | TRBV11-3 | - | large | TGTGCCAGCACCTCCACGAGGTCCCAAGATACGCAGTATTTT | CASTSTRSQDTQYF
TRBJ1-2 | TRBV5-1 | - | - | TGCGCCAGCAGCCAAGACAGCATTAGGGAGGATGGCTACACCTTC | CASSQDSIREDGYTF
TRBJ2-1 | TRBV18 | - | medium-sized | TGTGCCAGCTCACCACCGGGGTCCTCCTACAATGAGCAGTTCTTC | CASSPPGSSYNEQFF
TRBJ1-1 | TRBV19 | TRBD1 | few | TGTGCCAGTAGTGGACAGGGGGCCGGGACTGAAGCTTTCTTT | CASSGQGAGTEAFF
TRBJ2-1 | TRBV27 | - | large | TGTGCCAGCAGTGACTTCTACAATGAGCAGTTCTTC | CASSDFYNEQFF
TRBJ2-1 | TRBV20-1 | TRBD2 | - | TGCAGTGCTAGAGACGGCGGGAGGACCTACAATGAGCAGTTCTTC | CSARDGGRTYNEQFF
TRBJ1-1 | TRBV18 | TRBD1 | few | TGTGCCAGCTCACTTGGACAGGGGACGAACACTGAAGCTTTCTTT | CASSLGQGTNTEAFF
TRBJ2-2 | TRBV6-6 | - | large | TGTGCCAGCAGTTCTGGTGCCACCGGGGAGCTGTTTTTT | CASSSGATGELFF
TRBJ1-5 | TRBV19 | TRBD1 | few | TGTGCCAGTAGTATCAGGGGGCGAGACCAGCCCCAGCATTTT | CASSIRGRDQPQHF
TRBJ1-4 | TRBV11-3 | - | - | TGTGCCAGCAGCTCGGTAGCGGTACAGGTTAGGGCAAAACTGTTTTTT | CASSSVAVQVRAKLFF
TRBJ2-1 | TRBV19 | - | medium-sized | TGTGCCAGTATGAGGAAAACGAGACTGGAGGGCAATGAGCAGTTCTTC | CASMRKTRLEGNEQFF
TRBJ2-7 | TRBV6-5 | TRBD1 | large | TGTGCCAGCAGGCGCGGACAGGGGGGATACGAGCAGTACTTC | CASRRGQGGYEQYF
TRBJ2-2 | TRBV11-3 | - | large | TGTGCCAGCACCCCAAGGGGAATGAACGGGGAGCTGTTTTTT | CASTPRGMNGELFF
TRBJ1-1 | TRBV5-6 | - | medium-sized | TGTGCCAGCAGCTTGGTCTACAGGGAGAACACTGAAGCTTTCTTT | CASSLVYRENTEAFF
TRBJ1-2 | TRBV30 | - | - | TGTGCCTGGAGTATTCAGTCTGGTGGCTACACCTTC | CAWSIQSGGYTF
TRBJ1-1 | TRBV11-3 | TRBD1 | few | TGTGCCAGCAGCTCTTTGACAGGGGGCGTTGAAGCTTTCTTT | CASSSLTGGVEAFF
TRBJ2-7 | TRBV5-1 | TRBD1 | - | TGCGCCAGCAGCTTGGGGCGACAGGGGAGCTCCTACGAGCAGTACTTC | CASSLGRQGSSYEQYF
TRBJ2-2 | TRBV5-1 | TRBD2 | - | TGCGCCAGCAGTCCCGGACTAGCGGGAGGGAGGAACACCGGGGAGCTGTTTTTT | CASSPGLAGGRNTGELFF
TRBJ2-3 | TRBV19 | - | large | TGTGCCAGCTCTAGGGGGAGCGCAGATACGCAGTATTTT | CASSRGSADTQYF
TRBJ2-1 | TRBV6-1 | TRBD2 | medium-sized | TGTGCCAGCAGTCTAACCGAAACGGGAGGTAACAATGAGCAGTTCTTC | CASSLTETGGNNEQFF
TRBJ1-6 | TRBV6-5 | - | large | TGTGCCAGCAGAAACGCGGGAGGTAATTCACCCCTCCACTTT | CASRNAGGNSPLHF
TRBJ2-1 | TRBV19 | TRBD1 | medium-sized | TGTGCCAGTAGTTCTCTAATGGGACAGGGCTCCTACAATGAGCAGTTCTTC | CASSSLMGQGSYNEQFF
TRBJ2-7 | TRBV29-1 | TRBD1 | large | TGCAGCGTCCCATCCCGGACAGGGGACGAGCAGTACTTC | CSVPSRTGDEQYF
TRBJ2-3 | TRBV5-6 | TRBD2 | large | TGTGCCAGCAGTTTTGGGTACCTAGCGGAGTCAGATACGCAGTATTTT | CASSFGYLAESDTQYF
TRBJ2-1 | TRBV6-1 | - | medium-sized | TGTGCCAGCAGTGAAGCGCTGGGTAGGGAAAATGAGCAGTTCTTC | CASSEALGRENEQFF
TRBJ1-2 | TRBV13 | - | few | TGTGCCAGCAGTCGGGACCGGGGAAGCAAGGACTATGGCTACACCTTC | CASSRDRGSKDYGYTF
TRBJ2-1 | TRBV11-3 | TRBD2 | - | TGTGCCAGCAGCTTGGCCACTAGCGGGATTAGGGGAAATGAGCAGTTCTTC | CASSLATSGIRGNEQFF
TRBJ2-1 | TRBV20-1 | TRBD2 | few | TGCAGTGCTGGGACTAGCGGGAGTACGGAGTACAATGAGCAGTTCTTC | CSAGTSGSTEYNEQFF
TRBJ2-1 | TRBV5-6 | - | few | TGTGCCAGCAGCTTAGGGGCCCAAGTTTACCGCAGAGACTACAATGAGCAGTTCTTC | CASSLGAQVYRRDYNEQFF
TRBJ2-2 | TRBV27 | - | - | TGTGCCAGCACCCTGAGCTGGGGAATGAACGGGGAGCTGTTTTTT | CASTLSWGMNGELFF
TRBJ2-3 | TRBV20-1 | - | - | TGCAGTGCTAGAGATCAGGTAGCGGCCCTCACAGATACGCAGTATTTT | CSARDQVAALTDTQYF
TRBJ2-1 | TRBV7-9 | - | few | TGTGCCAGCAGCTTAGCTCCTCACGCTAACTCCTACAATGAGCAGTTCTTC | CASSLAPHANSYNEQFF
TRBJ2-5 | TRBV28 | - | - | TGTGCCAGCAGTTTCTCCTTCGGGACCCAGTACTTC | CASSFSFGTQYF
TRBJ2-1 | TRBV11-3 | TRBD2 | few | TGTGCCAGCAGCCCCCGGGGGGTCTACAATGAGCAGTTCTTC | CASSPRGVYNEQFF
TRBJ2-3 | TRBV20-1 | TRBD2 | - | TGCAGTGCTAGAGAGGGGACTAGCGGGAGCACAGATACGCAGTATTTT | CSAREGTSGSTDTQYF
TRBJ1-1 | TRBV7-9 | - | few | TGTGCCAGCAGCTTACTCGACAGGTTCTCCATGAACACTGAAGCTTTCTTT | CASSLLDRFSMNTEAFF
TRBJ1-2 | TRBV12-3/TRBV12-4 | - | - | TGTGCCAGCAGCGGGACGTCCTATGGCTACACCTTC | CASSGTSYGYTF
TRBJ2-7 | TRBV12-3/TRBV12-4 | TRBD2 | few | TGTGCCAGCAGCGGGGGGGGGTACGAGCAGTACTTC | CASSGGGYEQYF
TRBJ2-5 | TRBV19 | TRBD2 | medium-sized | TGTGCCAGTAGTATAAGTCTAGCGGGAATGAGGGAGACCCAGTACTTC | CASSISLAGMRETQYF
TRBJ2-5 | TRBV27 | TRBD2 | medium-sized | TGTGTTGGGACTAGCGGGAGGCACCAAGAGACCCAGTACTTC | CVGTSGRHQETQYF
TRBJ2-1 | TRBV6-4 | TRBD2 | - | TGTGCCAGCACCCCTGGAGCGGGGCCTTACAATGAGCAGTTCTTC | CASTPGAGPYNEQFF
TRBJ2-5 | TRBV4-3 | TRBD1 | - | TGCGCCAGCAGCCAAGATCTCCCCGTCGCGGGACAGGGGGTTCAAGAGACCCAGTACTTC | CASSQDLPVAGQGVQETQYF
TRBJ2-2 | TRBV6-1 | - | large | TGTGCCATTTCCCCCCCGGGGACAAACACCGGGGAGCTGTTTTTT | CAISPPGTNTGELFF
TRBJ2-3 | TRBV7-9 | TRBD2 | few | TGTGGTACCCGGGGGGTGGTAACAGATACGCAGTATTTT | CGTRGVVTDTQYF
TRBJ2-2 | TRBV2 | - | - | TGTGCCAGCACCCCGGCTAGCGTCGACACCGGGGAGCTGTTTTTT | CASTPASVDTGELFF
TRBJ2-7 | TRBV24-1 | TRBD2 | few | TGTGCCACCAGTGATAGTGCGGGAGGGCCCTCTTACGAGCAGTACTTC | CATSDSAGGPSYEQYF
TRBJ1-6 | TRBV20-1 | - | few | TGCAGTGCTAGAGATCTGGATGGCATTAAGGGACCCCTCCACTTT | CSARDLDGIKGPLHF
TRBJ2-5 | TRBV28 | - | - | TGTGCCAGCAGTTTAAGTTTACATCCACAAGAAGAGACCCAGTACTTC | CASSLSLHPQEETQYF
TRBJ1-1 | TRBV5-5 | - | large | TGTGCCAGCAGCATTTCAGGGGACTTGAACACTGAAGCTTTCTTT | CASSISGDLNTEAFF
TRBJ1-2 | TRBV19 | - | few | TGTGCCAGTAATTTTGGACAGAACTATGGCTACACCTTC | CASNFGQNYGYTF
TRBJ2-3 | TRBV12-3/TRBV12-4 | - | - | TGTGCCAGCAGTTTAATGGAGGGTTACACAGATACGCAGTATTTT | CASSLMEGYTDTQYF
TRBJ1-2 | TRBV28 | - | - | TGTGCCAGCAGCCCAATTCTAATCGGTTATAACTATGGCTACACCTTC | CASSPILIGYNYGYTF
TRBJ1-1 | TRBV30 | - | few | TGTGCCTGGAGACGGGGGGCGCCTTGGGACACTGAAGCTTTCTTT | CAWRRGAPWDTEAFF
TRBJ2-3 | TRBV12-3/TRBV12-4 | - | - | TGTGCCAGCAGTTTACTGGCTCCTACCGGTATAGATACGCAGTATTTT | CASSLLAPTGIDTQYF
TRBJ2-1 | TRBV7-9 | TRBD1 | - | TGTGCCAGCAGCTTAGGGGACAGGGCCTTCTTC | CASSLGDRAFF
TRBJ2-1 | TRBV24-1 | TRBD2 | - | TGTGCCACCAGTGAATTTAGCGGGACGAGCTACAATGAGCAGTTCTTC | CATSEFSGTSYNEQFF
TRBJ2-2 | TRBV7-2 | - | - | TGTGCCAGCAGCGGTAGATTCGGGACTCTGATTGGGCAGCTGTTTTTT | CASSGRFGTLIGQLFF
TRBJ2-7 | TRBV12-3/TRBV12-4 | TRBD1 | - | TGTGCCAGCAGTTCGAACACCCCCGGGACAGGGGACGAGCAGTACTTC | CASSSNTPGTGDEQYF